This T cell receptor (beta chain) is from a study of blood T cell repertoires in COVID-19. The assay was immunoSEQ multiplex PCR, and TCRdb's table has in-frame clones only and misses some. The sample records just under 55,000 clones, 90% being singletons. The germline CDR1 and CDR2 sequences are LNHDA and SQIVND (reference sequence). The length of the CDR3 is 14 residues. V shed 3 bases and J 4 bases; nucleotides not matched to a gene: 3. Specimen: peripheral blood. The origin of this receptor is a woman in her thirties or forties with active COVID-19. The chain joins TRBV19 to TRBJ2-5; TRBD1 aligns across 9 bases. CDR3 coding DNA: TGTGCCAGTAGTATGGGACAGGGAATAGAGACCCAGTACTTC. This codes for CASSMGQGIETQYF.